This paragraph covers one TCR beta chain sequence. Its specificity is unknown. The sample comes from a study of beta chain features in type 1 diabetes. Study at large: Examination of sorted cells across all samples involved about 99 million cells. General study findings and limits: Short templates might get an advantage during PCR, and this would be equal in patients and controls. In all four CD4+ subsets, TCRB CDR3 length was significantly, moderately reduced in type 1 diabetes.

Expressed TCRB transcripts were sequenced, since all the RNA that had been isolated was reverse transcribed. Only in-frame clones appear in the TCRdb table, and some are missing; sequencing was by immunoSEQ multiplex PCR. The data show roughly 300,000 clones, less than 10% seen once. The receptor comes from a woman between 18 and 29 years old in good health. The sample taken for sequencing was central memory CD4+ T cells from blood.

CDR3 coding DNA: TGCGCCAGCAGCTTGGCCGGCGTAGGTGGAGGACAAAACATTCAGTACTTC. Encoded protein: CASSLAGVGGGQNIQYF. The V call is TRBV5-1, the J call TRBJ2-4; tentative D call: TRBD2 (5 bases). Germline V gives CDR1 SGHRS, CDR2 YFSETQ. This CDR3 spans 17 amino acids. V was pared by 0 bases and J by 5 bases, with 18 bases between.